Listed here are 12 T cell receptor beta chains from one sample, sequenced in a study of blood T cell repertoires in COVID-19. Data came from immunoSEQ multiplex PCR; TCRdb stores just in-frame clones and leaves some out. Found here are a few hundred thousand clones, 70% to 90% of them singletons; the top ten hold 3.5% to 4%. Sequenced: peripheral blood. These receptors came from a man younger than 35 with active or convalescent COVID-19.

The gene calls are TRBV7-2 and TRBJ2-7, with a possible D match to TRBD2 (6 bases). V was pared by 5 bases and J by 4 bases, with 9 bases between. Germline CDR1 and CDR2: SGHTA and FQGNSA. The CDR3 is made up of 12 amino acids. The DNA for the CDR3 is TGTGCCAGCAGCAGGGACTTATACGAGCAGTACTTC. Translation gives CASSRDLYEQYF.

The rearrangement uses TRBV6-5 and TRBJ1-2; no firm D call. In germline, CDR1 is MNHEY, CDR2 SVGAGI. The CDR3 sequence is 11 residues long. V was pared by 9 bases and J by 4 bases, with 9 bases between. The CDR3 DNA sequence: TGTGCCAGTCTGCAGATCTATGGCTACACCTTC. Translating it yields CASLQIYGYTF.

V gene TRBV19 combines with J gene TRBJ1-4; D is unclear. The germline V gene has CDR1 LNHDA and CDR2 SQIVND (reference sequence). V gave up 5 bases and J gave up 8 bases, with 24 bases separating them. The CDR3 extends over 17 amino acids. The CDR3, as DNA: TGTGCCAGTAGTTCTTGGGCGGGAAGCCGGTCGGGGGAAAAACTGTTTTTT. Its translation: CASSSWAGSRSGEKLFF.

The sample holds a few counts of this clone. This chain uses TRBV7-9 with TRBJ2-1; 10 bases are a match to TRBD1. The CDR3 is 15 residues long. J was trimmed by 4 bases and V by 5 bases; bases with no gene match: 5. Germline CDR1 is SEHNR and CDR2 is FQNEAQ (reference sequence). The DNA of the CDR3 is TGTGCCAGCAGCCATGGACAGGGGGAGTACAATGAGCAGTTCTTC. It yields the protein CASSHGQGEYNEQFF.

Details on this clone: Relative to the germline gene, one junction end is altered; a read error may explain this. The J gene is TRBJ2-4, the V gene TRBV30; D uncertain. The length of the CDR3 is 13 residues. Looked up from germline, CDR1 is GTSNPN and CDR2 is SVGIG (reference sequence). CDR3 sequence reads: CAWGVLAKNIQYF. CDR3 nucleotide sequence: TGTGCCTGGGGTGTCCTAGCCAAAAACATTCAGTACTTC.

The gene calls are TRBV5-4 and TRBJ2-5, with D possibly being TRBD2 (6 bases). V shed 4 bases and J shed 2 bases, with 15 bases lying between them. The CDR3 has 15 amino acids. Germline loops: CDR1 SGHNT, CDR2 YYREEE (reference sequence). CDR3: CASSQGLTDQETQYF. CDR3 coding DNA: TGTGCCAGCAGCCAGGGACTGACGGATCAAGAGACCCAGTACTTC.

V gene TRBV19 combines with J gene TRBJ1-2; 8 nucleotides align to TRBD1. Germline values: CDR1 LNHDA, CDR2 SQIVND (reference sequence). Trimming took 8 bases from V and 1 from J; bases not matched to a gene: 3. The CDR3 has 13 residues. This chain's CDR3 is CASAGQVNYGYTF. In DNA form, the CDR3 reads TGTGCCAGTGCGGGACAGGTTAACTATGGCTACACCTTC.

The chain is built from TRBV6-5 and TRBJ1-5, with D possibly being TRBD1 (6 bases). Germline values: CDR1 MNHEY, CDR2 SVGAGI. CDR3 length: 14 amino acids. Trimming stripped 6 bases from V and 9 bases from J, with 18 bases between. The CDR3, as DNA: TGTGCCAGCAGCGACTTTGACAGGAGTCGGCCCCAGCATTTT. Protein sequence: CASSDFDRSRPQHF.

The CDR3 sequence is CASSPGGTGNQPQHF. The CDR3 nucleotides are TGTGCCAGTAGCCCTGGGGGGACAGGGAATCAGCCCCAGCATTTT. The chain joins TRBV19 to TRBJ1-5; 9 bases are a match to TRBD1. Trimming at V came to 6 bases and at J to 4 bases, leaving 7 bases not matched to a gene. CDR3 length equals 15 residues. The germline CDR1 and CDR2 sequences are LNHDA and SQIVND (reference sequence).

The chain joins TRBV19 to TRBJ2-1; 10 nucleotides line up with TRBD1. Germline V gene sequence: CDR1 LNHDA, CDR2 SQIVND (reference sequence). This CDR3 is 17 amino acids long. With 5 bases clipped from V and 5 bases from J, the junction kept 12 bases outside the gene matches. DNA for the CDR3: TGTGCCAGTAGTGGGACAGGGGAGGGAGGGTTTCACAATGAGCAGTTCTTC. Amino acids: CASSGTGEGGFHNEQFF.

The V gene is TRBV2, the J gene TRBJ1-3; D may be TRBD1 (6 bases). Germline V gene sequence: CDR1 SNHLY, CDR2 FYNNEI. The CDR3 is made up of 14 amino acids. Trimming took 1 base from V and 4 from J, leaving 8 bases between them. In DNA, the CDR3 is TGTGCCAGCAGTGAAGAAGGGGGAGGAAACACCATATATTTT. Protein: CASSEEGGGNTIYF.

The rearrangement uses TRBV9 and TRBJ2-3; D is unclear. The CDR3 runs to 12 residues. Trimming cost V 0 bases and J 6 bases, with 5 bases left between them. Per the germline V gene, CDR1 is SGDLS and CDR2 is YYNGEE. CDR3 sequence (DNA): TGTGCCAGCAGCGTAGCTGCGGATACGCAGTATTTT. It encodes CASSVAADTQYF.